The entry below gives a single T cell receptor (beta chain) sequence along with its context. Its antigen remains unidentified. This sample stems from a study of cytomegalovirus exposure and HLA in healthy donors. Study-wide results and limits: Confirmation in vitro established that a few CMV-associated chains were specific for CMV antigens. For TCR beta chains, V- and J-gene trimming was later linked to a missense DCLRE1C variant. The investigators catalogued 164 TCR beta chains as cytomegalovirus-associated.

In the PCR, 60 Vbeta and 13 Jbeta primers were used. Original processing methods: Approximately 11 million of 65 million to 95 million unique TCR beta chains were shared, per a later count. Clones were read by immunoSEQ multiplex PCR, and TCRdb kept only the in-frame ones, dropping some. D and trimming were read from the DNA, whereas the V and J calls and clone size are those reported in that table. This sample has 150,000 to 200,000 clones, with about four fifths found just once. CDR1 is GTSNPN, CDR2 SVGIG, per germline (reference sequence). The length of the CDR3 is 18 residues. Unmatched junction bases numbered 9, after V lost 3 bases and J lost 0 bases.

This receptor was identified in a man aged 18 to 35 in good health and CMV-seronegative. The specimen sequenced was PBMCs. The V and J genes are TRBV30 and TRBJ2-3; 13 bases are a match to TRBD2. The CDR3: CAWRATSGRERSTDTQYF. DNA of the CDR3: TGTGCCTGGAGAGCTACTAGCGGGAGGGAACGTAGCACAGATACGCAGTATTTT.